This is a list of T cell receptor beta chains from one sample in a study of T cell repertoires in cytomegalovirus infection. TCRdb re-derived calls from the reads in MiXCR, one entry per CDR3 protein. The table lists some 240,000 distinct CDR3 sequences, about 18% of them singletons. Sample: CD8+ T cells from PBMCs. These TCRs come from a human donor in good health (CMV status not recorded). Some clones in this sample may be carry-over from other donors' samples. Each CDR3 is given with its conserved first and last residue. Each record gives: V gene, clone size, J gene, D gene, CDR3 DNA, CDR3 protein. D genes are given only for firm matches. Clone size is given for some rows only: seen once, a few or many times, or a class if the clone is expanded.

V gene: TRBV28; clone size: NA; J gene: TRBJ2-1; D gene: TRBD2; CDR3 DNA: TGTGCCACCCAGCTCAGAGCGGGGGGCGGGCATGAGCAGTTCTTC; CDR3 protein: CATQLRAGGGHEQFF
V gene: TRBV6-8; clone size: NA; J gene: TRBJ2-1; D gene: TRBD1; CDR3 DNA: TGTGCCAGCAGTGCGCCGGGACAGGGGGGTTCGGAGCAGTTCTTC; CDR3 protein: CASSAPGQGGSEQFF
V gene: TRBV19; clone size: few; J gene: TRBJ1-1; D gene: TRBD1; CDR3 DNA: TGTGCCAGTGGGGACAGGGTTCCCGGGTATGTAACTGAAGCTTTCTTT; CDR3 protein: CASGDRVPGYVTEAFF
V gene: TRBV11-1; clone size: many; J gene: TRBJ1-1; D gene: NA; CDR3 DNA: TGTGCCAGCAGCTCCCGGACCGCCACTGAAGCTTTCTTT; CDR3 protein: CASSSRTATEAFF
V gene: TRBV5-6; clone size: many; J gene: TRBJ1-5; D gene: NA; CDR3 DNA: TGTGCCAGCAGCCGCAGGGCCACAGGTTACGGTCAGCCCCAGCATTTT; CDR3 protein: CASSRRATGYGQPQHF
V gene: TRBV18; clone size: NA; J gene: TRBJ2-5; D gene: TRBD2; CDR3 DNA: TGTGCCAGCTCACCCACCGGGACTAGGGGAGAGACCCAGTACTTC; CDR3 protein: CASSPTGTRGETQYF
V gene: TRBV6-1; clone size: few; J gene: TRBJ2-1; D gene: NA; CDR3 DNA: TGTGCCAGCAGTGACAGGGACTCCTACAATGAGCAGTTCTTC; CDR3 protein: CASSDRDSYNEQFF
V gene: TRBV10-3; clone size: NA; J gene: TRBJ2-2; D gene: TRBD2; CDR3 DNA: TGTGCCATCCTATCGGGGGGGGGGCCCTCCGGGGAGCTGTTTTTT; CDR3 protein: CAILSGGGPSGELFF
V gene: TRBV6-5; clone size: NA; J gene: TRBJ2-1; D gene: NA; CDR3 DNA: TGTGCCAGCAGTTACTCGGGCTTATCCCCCATCCTGTACAATGAGCAGTTCTTC; CDR3 protein: CASSYSGLSPILYNEQFF
V gene: TRBV12-3/TRBV12-4; clone size: NA; J gene: TRBJ2-5; D gene: NA; CDR3 DNA: TGTGCCAGCAGTTTAGGAGTAGGGCAAGAGACCCAGTACTTC; CDR3 protein: CASSLGVGQETQYF
V gene: TRBV7-8; clone size: NA; J gene: TRBJ2-2; D gene: NA; CDR3 DNA: TGTGCCAGCAGCTCGTACAGGGAAGCGAACACCGGGGAGCTGTTTTTT; CDR3 protein: CASSSYREANTGELFF
V gene: TRBV7-6; clone size: many; J gene: TRBJ1-4; D gene: NA; CDR3 DNA: TGTGCCAGCAGCGCGGGGACCGAACGAATAACAACTAATGAAAAACTGTTTTTT; CDR3 protein: CASSAGTERITTNEKLFF
V gene: TRBV19; clone size: few; J gene: TRBJ1-1; D gene: NA; CDR3 DNA: TGTGCCAGTAGAGTTTCTCTCACTGAAGCTTTCTTT; CDR3 protein: CASRVSLTEAFF
V gene: TRBV7-8; clone size: NA; J gene: TRBJ2-7; D gene: TRBD2; CDR3 DNA: TGTGCCTGCAGCCCATGGGGGGGGGGATCTTACGAGCAGTACTTC; CDR3 protein: CACSPWGGGSYEQYF
V gene: TRBV11-2; clone size: NA; J gene: TRBJ1-2; D gene: TRBD1; CDR3 DNA: TGTGCCAGCAGCCAACCGGGACAGTCCTATGGCTACACCTTC; CDR3 protein: CASSQPGQSYGYTF
V gene: TRBV28; clone size: few; J gene: TRBJ2-7; D gene: TRBD2; CDR3 DNA: TGTGCCAGCAGTCATAAGCCGGGACTAGCATCCTACGAGCAGTACTTC; CDR3 protein: CASSHKPGLASYEQYF
V gene: TRBV5-6; clone size: few; J gene: TRBJ1-6; D gene: NA; CDR3 DNA: TGTGCCAGCAGCTTGGCGGGACTGACCTTGAGTTCACCCCTCCACTTT; CDR3 protein: CASSLAGLTLSSPLHF
V gene: TRBV10-3; clone size: few; J gene: TRBJ1-1; D gene: NA; CDR3 DNA: TGTGCCATCAGACAGACAGAGAACACTGAAGCTTTCTTT; CDR3 protein: CAIRQTENTEAFF